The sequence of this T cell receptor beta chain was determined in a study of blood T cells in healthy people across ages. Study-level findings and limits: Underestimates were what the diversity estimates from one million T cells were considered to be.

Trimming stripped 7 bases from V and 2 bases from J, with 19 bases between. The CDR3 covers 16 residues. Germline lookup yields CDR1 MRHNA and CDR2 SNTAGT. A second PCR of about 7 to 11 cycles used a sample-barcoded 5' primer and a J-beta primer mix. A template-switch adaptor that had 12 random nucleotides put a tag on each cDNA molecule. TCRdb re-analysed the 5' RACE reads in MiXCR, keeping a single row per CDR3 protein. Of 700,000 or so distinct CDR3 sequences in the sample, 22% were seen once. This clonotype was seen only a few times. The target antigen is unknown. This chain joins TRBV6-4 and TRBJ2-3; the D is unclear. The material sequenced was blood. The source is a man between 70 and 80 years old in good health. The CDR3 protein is CASNEGIGAPTDTQYF. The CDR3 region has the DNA TGTGCCAGCAATGAAGGCATTGGAGCACCCACAGATACGCAGTATTTT.